Included here is one TCR beta chain sequence, with context. This sample was taken from a study of identical twins. TCRdb reprocessed the 5' RACE reads with MiXCR, giving one entry per CDR3 protein. The data hold about 920,000 distinct CDR3 sequences, with about 12% observed a single time. This CDR3 spans 17 amino acids. V lost 0 bases and J lost 0; bases outside the gene matches: 7. Germline CDR1 and CDR2: SGDLS and YYNGEE. The sample was also reused in another study, on yellow fever vaccine responses in identical twins.

The J gene is TRBJ2-3, the V gene TRBV9, with TRBD2 matching over 7 bases. The sample comprised PBMCs. This TCR derives from a young woman in good health. CDR3 in amino acids: CASSVEGGRRSTDTQYF. CDR3 nucleotides: TGTGCCAGCAGCGTAGAAGGCGGGAGACGTAGCACAGATACGCAGTATTTT.